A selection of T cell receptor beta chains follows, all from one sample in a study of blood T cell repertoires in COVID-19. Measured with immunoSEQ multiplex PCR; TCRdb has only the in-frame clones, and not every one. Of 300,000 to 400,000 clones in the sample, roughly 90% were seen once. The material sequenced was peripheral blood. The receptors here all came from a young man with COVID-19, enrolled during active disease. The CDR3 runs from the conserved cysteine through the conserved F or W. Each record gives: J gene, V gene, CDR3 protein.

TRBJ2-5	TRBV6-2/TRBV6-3	CASSYQLSLAQETQYF
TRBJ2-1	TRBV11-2	CASSSGLAGVGDEQFF
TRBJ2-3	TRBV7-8	CASSLDPSGSETDTQYF
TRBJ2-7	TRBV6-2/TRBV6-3	CASSYTFPYEQYF
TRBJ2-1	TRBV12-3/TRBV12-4	CASSLNRNEQFF
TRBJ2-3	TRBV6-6	CASSSGQGASESYF
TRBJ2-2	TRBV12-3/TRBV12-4	CASSFGGPGELFF
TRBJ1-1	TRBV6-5	CASTEMTGPREAFF
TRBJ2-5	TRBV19	CASSIGAPGTGETQYF
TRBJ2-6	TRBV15	CATSRVAGSGANVLTF
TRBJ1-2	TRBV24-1	CATSGQGALNGYTF
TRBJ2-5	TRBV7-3	CASSLSPGETQYF
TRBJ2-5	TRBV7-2	CASSVGLAARETQYF
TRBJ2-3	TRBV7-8	CASSLVFLGQGRPGFTDTQYF
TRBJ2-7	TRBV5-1	CASSLTSLGHEQYF
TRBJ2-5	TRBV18	CASSYREETQYF
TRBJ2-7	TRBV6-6	CASSRQGSYEQYF
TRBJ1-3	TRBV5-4	CASSSPTGTIYF
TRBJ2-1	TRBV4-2	CASSQAGLANEQFF
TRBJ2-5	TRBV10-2	CASSETRGETQYF
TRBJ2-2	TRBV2	CASSLGLAGGNTGELFF
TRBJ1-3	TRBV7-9	CASSPGTGSGNTIYF
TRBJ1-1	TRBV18	CASSQLQWEGTEAFF
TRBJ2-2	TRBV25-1	CASSGTGPTGELFF
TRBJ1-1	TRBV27	CASSLRGETEAFF
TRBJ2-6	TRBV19	CASIPGRGDGSGANVLTF
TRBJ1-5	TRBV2	CASSDARVWQPQHF
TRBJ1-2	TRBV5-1	CASSQGNYGYTF
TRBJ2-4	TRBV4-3	CASSRNRVAAKNIQYF
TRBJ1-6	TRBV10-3	CAISEGTGVNSPLHF
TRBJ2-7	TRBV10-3	CAISGPGQGGDEQYF
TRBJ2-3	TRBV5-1	CASRLGGDTQYF
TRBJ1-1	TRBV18	CASSPRQGTLNTEAFF
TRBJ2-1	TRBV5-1	CASSLEDREAPEQFF
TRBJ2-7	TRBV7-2	CASSPMAGGRIYEQYF
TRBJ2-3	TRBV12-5	CASGLEDRASTDTQYF
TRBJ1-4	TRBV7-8	CASSLKTGFNEKLFF
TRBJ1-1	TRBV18	CASSPNSEAFF
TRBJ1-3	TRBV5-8	CASSFDSFSGNTIYF
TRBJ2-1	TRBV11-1	CASSSTSGRGNEQFF
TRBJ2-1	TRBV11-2	CASSSEAGASYNEQFF
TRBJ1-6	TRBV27	CASSFLDRASYNSPLHF
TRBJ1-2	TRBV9	CASSVHASMYNGYTF
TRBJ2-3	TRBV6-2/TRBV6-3	CASSYLSKSLRGDTQYF
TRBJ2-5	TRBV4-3	CASSPGSGSLQETQYF
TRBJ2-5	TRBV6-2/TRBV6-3	CASSQGFQTQYF
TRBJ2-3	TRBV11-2	CASSAGGLQTDTQYF
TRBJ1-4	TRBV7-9	CASSLMGQKNEKLFF
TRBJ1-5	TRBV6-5	CASTQPGSNQPQHF